The 25 T cell receptor beta chains below come from one sample, sequenced in a study of shared clonotypes between healthy human individuals. Here immunoSEQ multiplex PCR was the method, and the copy in TCRdb shows in-frame clones only, minus some. The repertoire includes approximately 2,000,000 clones, around 92% of them detected once, and about 0.36% sits in the top ten. The material sequenced was naive CD4+ T cells from PBMCs. The sample's subset: CD45RA+ positively selected. Source of these receptors: a man aged 18 to 30 in good health. Some clones in this sample may be carry-over from other donors' samples.

The CDR3 DNA reads as TGTGCCAGCAGCTATACACTGGGGGACACTGAAGCTTTCTTT. Translated: CASSYTLGDTEAFF. The rearrangement uses TRBV5-4 and TRBJ1-1, with D perhaps matching TRBD1 (5 bases). The CDR3 length is 14 residues. Germline-derived CDR1 and CDR2 are SGHNT and YYREEE (reference sequence). V was trimmed by 3 bases and J by 3 bases, leaving 12 bases between them.

The chain uses TRBV13 and TRBJ2-5, with 9 bases that match TRBD2. Trimming removed 0 bases from V and 6 bases from J; junction bases left unmatched: 11. The CDR3 has 17 amino acids. The V gene's germline CDR1 is PRHDT and CDR2 FYEKMQ (reference sequence). The chain's CDR3 is CASSLGGGSGSLKTQYF. CDR3 DNA sequence: TGTGCCAGCAGCTTAGGAGGTGGTAGCGGGAGTCTTAAGACCCAGTACTTC. The full variable domain, its missing parts supplied by reference TRBV13 and TRBJ2-5, is AAGVIQSPRHLIKEKRETATLKCYPIPRHDTVYWYQQGPGQDPQFLISFYEKMQSDKGSIPDRFSAQQFSDYHSELNMSSLELGDSALYFCASSLGGGSGSLKTQYFGPGTRLLVL.

The chain joins TRBV25-1 to TRBJ2-1, with 11 bases lining up with TRBD1. CDR3 size: 17 residues. Germline CDR1 is MGHDK and CDR2 is SYGVNS. The junction had 11 bases not matched to a gene; V was cut back by 4 bases and J by 6 bases. For the CDR3, the DNA is TGTGCCAGCAGTGGCCGACATTCCGGGACAGGGGGCAATGAGCAGTTCTTC. Protein product: CASSGRHSGTGGNEQFF.

The chain uses TRBV5-1 and TRBJ2-1, with 9 bases lining up with TRBD2. Unmatched junction bases numbered 9, after V lost 2 bases and J lost 6 bases. Germline V CDR1 and CDR2: SGHRS, YFSETQ. The CDR3 sequence is 16 residues long. The CDR3 is CASSFSGSGVGNEQFF. The CDR3 bases are TGCGCCAGCAGCTTTAGCGGGAGTGGGGTTGGCAATGAGCAGTTCTTC.

This chain uses TRBV18 with TRBJ2-1; 10 bases match TRBD2. The V gene's germline CDR1 is KGHSH and CDR2 LQKENI. The CDR3 extends over 15 amino acids. J lost 2 bases, V lost 5 bases, and 3 bases had no gene match. This chain's CDR3 is CASSATSGTYNEQFF. In DNA form, the CDR3 reads TGTGCCAGCTCAGCTACTAGCGGGACCTACAATGAGCAGTTCTTC.

A note on this clone: Other nucleotide sequences from this sample produce the same CDR3. The V gene is TRBV5-1, the J gene TRBJ1-1; a weak D match, TRBD1 (6 bases). The CDR3 spans 14 residues. V was shortened by 0 bases and J by 4 bases, with 10 bases between the two germline ends. The germline gives CDR1 SGHRS, CDR2 YFSETQ. Here the CDR3 DNA reads TGCGCCAGCAGCTTGGCTGGGGGCCGCACTGAAGCTTTCTTT. Encoded protein: CASSLAGGRTEAFF. The complete variable domain, with remaining parts taken from reference TRBV5-1 and TRBJ1-1, reads KAGVTQTPRYLIKTRGQQVTLSCSPISGHRSVSWYQQTPGQGLQFLFEYFSETQRNKGNFPGRFSGRQFSNSRSEMNVSTLELGDSALYLCASSLAGGRTEAFFGQGTRLTVV.

The chain joins TRBV21-1 to TRBJ2-7; the table's D call of TRBD2 was not tested on the DNA. TRBV21-1 is flagged as a pseudogene. The CDR3 consists of 16 residues. The CDR3, as DNA: TGTGCCAGCTCCCGGGGAACAGCGGGAGGATCCTACGAGCAGTACTTC. The encoded protein is CASSRGTAGGSYEQYF.

In DNA form, the CDR3 reads TGTGCCAGTAGTACGGGGGACAGGGCTGGGGCCAACGTCCTGACTTTC. It codes for CASSTGDRAGANVLTF. The rearrangement uses TRBV19 and TRBJ2-6, with TRBD1 identical over 9 bases. The germline V gene has CDR1 LNHDA and CDR2 SQIVND (reference sequence). The length of the CDR3 is 16 residues. V dropped 4 bases and J dropped 2; count of bases not matched to a gene: 3.

V gene TRBV6-1 combines with J gene TRBJ1-5; D not resolved. The CDR3 is made up of 13 amino acids. The V and J ends lost 11 bases and 6 bases respectively, with 17 bases between them. Germline V gene data show CDR1 as MNHNS and CDR2 as SASEGT. The CDR3 nucleotides are TGTGCCGGCGGTCCAGAGTATACTCAGCCCCAGCATTTT. Amino acid sequence: CAGGPEYTQPQHF.

The V and J genes are TRBV4-3 and TRBJ2-2, with D possibly matching TRBD1 (6 bases). CDR3 size: 14 residues. The V gene lost 3 bases and the J gene lost 6 bases, with 11 bases spanning the gap. CDR1 and CDR2 (germline): LGHNA, YSLEER. The CDR3 DNA reads as TGCGCCAGCAGCCAGGGGGCTGGAGCCGGGGAGCTGTTTTTT. Translating it yields CASSQGAGAGELFF.

The chain carries TRBV7-9 and TRBJ1-3; TRBD1 matches 9 bases. The germline V gene has CDR1 SEHNR and CDR2 FQNEAQ (reference sequence). J lost 3 bases, V lost 4 bases, and 10 bases had no gene match. The CDR3 runs 17 residues. CDR3 amino acids: CASSYSPGTGYGNTIYF. The CDR3 region has the DNA TGTGCCAGCAGCTATTCTCCTGGGACAGGGTATGGAAACACCATATATTTT.

V usage is TRBV6-6 and J usage is TRBJ1-5; D is perhaps TRBD1 (6 bases). The CDR3 is made up of 14 amino acids. Trimming stripped 2 bases from V and 6 bases from J, with 11 bases between. Germline values: CDR1 MNHNY, CDR2 SVGAGI (reference sequence). The CDR3 sequence is CASSYSLDSQPQHF. The CDR3 DNA follows: TGTGCCAGCAGTTACAGCCTGGACAGTCAGCCCCAGCATTTT.

The chain employs TRBV11-2 and TRBJ1-6; D possibly corresponds to TRBD1 (6 bases). Per germline, CDR1 SGHAT and CDR2 FQNNGV. Trimming cost V 5 bases and J 0 bases, with 11 bases left between them. This CDR3 spans 16 amino acids. As DNA, the CDR3 is TGTGCCAGCAGCCGTGAGGGGGGCTCCTATAATTCACCCCTCCACTTT. Encoded protein: CASSREGGSYNSPLHF.

The genes are TRBV9 and TRBJ2-3; TRBD2 matches at 7 bases. Trimming took 0 bases from V and 4 from J; bases not matched to a gene: 8. Germline CDR1 SGDLS, CDR2 YYNGEE. The length of the CDR3 is 16 residues. The CDR3 DNA reads as TGTGCCAGCAGCGTAGCAAGCGGGATAGGAGCAGATACGCAGTATTTT. Translating it yields CASSVASGIGADTQYF.

The gene calls are TRBV28 and TRBJ1-3, with unresolved D. Deletions cut 5 bases from V and 0 bases from J, with 11 bases between. This CDR3 comprises 15 residues. Germline lookup yields CDR1 MDHEN and CDR2 SYDVKM. The CDR3 DNA reads as TGTGCCAGCAGTGTACCCCCCGGCTCTGGAAACACCATATATTTT. Amino acid sequence: CASSVPPGSGNTIYF.

The chain uses TRBV21-1 and TRBJ1-3; the table's D call of TRBD1 was not tested on the DNA. TRBV21-1 is a pseudogene segment. This CDR3 contains 14 residues. In nucleotides, the CDR3 is TGTGCCAGCAGCAAAGCGCATACAAGAAACACCATATATTTT. Translating it yields CASSKAHTRNTIYF.

The V gene is TRBV5-4, the J gene TRBJ2-7, with 7 bases lining up with TRBD1. The CDR3 is 15 amino acids. CDR1 and CDR2 (germline): SGHNT, YYREEE (reference sequence). V was clipped by 0 bases and J by 4 bases; unmatched bases: 7. CDR3 bases: TGTGCCAGCAGCTTGGGGGGACAGAAGCGGTACGAGCAGTACTTC. Translation gives CASSLGGQKRYEQYF. Full variable domain (remainder filled in from reference TRBV5-4 and TRBJ2-7): ETGVTQSPTHLIKTRGQQVTLRCSSQSGHNTVSWYQQALGQGPQFIFQYYREEENGRGNFPPRFSGLQFPNYSSELNVNALELDDSALYLCASSLGGQKRYEQYFGPGTRLTVT.

The chain combines TRBV5-4 with TRBJ2-2, with 8 nucleotides matching TRBD1. CDR3 length equals 15 residues. After removal of 3 bases from V and 4 bases from J, the junction contained 5 bases not matched to a gene. Germline CDR1 and CDR2: SGHNT and YYREEE (reference sequence). The CDR3, as DNA: TGTGCCAGCAGCTCGCCTACAGGGGGCACCGGGGAGCTGTTTTTT. It translates to CASSSPTGGTGELFF.

The J gene is TRBJ2-7, the V gene TRBV6-1; D perhaps matches TRBD1 (5 bases). CDR3 length: 15 residues. Looked up from germline, CDR1 is MNHNS and CDR2 is SASEGT. V was shortened by 5 bases and J by 0 bases, with 14 bases between the two germline ends. The CDR3: CASSLTTAISYEQYF. The CDR3 region has the DNA TGTGCCAGCAGTCTTACGACAGCCATCTCCTACGAGCAGTACTTC.

The gene calls are TRBV5-1 and TRBJ1-5; D might be TRBD1 (5 bases). Germline V gene lookup returns CDR1 SGHRS and CDR2 YFSETQ. Trimming removed 6 bases at V and 0 bases at J, with 10 bases between. The CDR3 contains 14 residues. The CDR3 spells CASKPGYSNQPQHF. The DNA for the CDR3 is TGCGCCAGCAAACCAGGGTATAGCAATCAGCCCCAGCATTTT.

The rearrangement uses TRBV28 and TRBJ2-7, with D perhaps matching TRBD2 (6 bases). Germline V lookup: CDR1 MDHEN, CDR2 SYDVKM. The V gene lost 5 bases and the J gene lost 6 bases, with 17 bases spanning the gap. The CDR3 extends over 14 amino acids. This chain's CDR3 is CASSAPGTSAEQYF. The CDR3 bases are TGTGCCAGCAGTGCCCCCGGGACTTCGGCCGAGCAGTACTTC. The full variable domain, with the rest looked up from reference TRBV28 and TRBJ2-7, is DVKVTQSSRYLVKRTGEKVFLECVQDMDHENMFWYRQDPGLGLRLIYFSYDVKMKEKGDIPEGYSVSREKKERFSLILESASTNQTSMYLCASSAPGTSAEQYFGPGTRLTVT.

The V call is TRBV28, the J call TRBJ2-4; D might be TRBD1 (5 bases). The CDR3 covers 14 residues. CDR1 and CDR2 (germline): MDHEN, SYDVKM. Trimming removed 2 bases at V and 5 bases at J, with 10 bases between. The CDR3 nucleotides read TGTGCCAGCAGTTTAGCTGACAGCGAAAACATTCAGTACTTC. This gives the protein CASSLADSENIQYF.

This rearrangement joins TRBV10-3 to TRBJ2-1, with 12 positions matching TRBD2. This CDR3 has 18 amino acids. After removal of 3 bases from V and 4 bases from J, the junction contained 10 bases not matched to a gene. Germline CDR1 and CDR2: ENHRY and SYGVKD. The CDR3 DNA sequence: TGTGCCATCAGTGATGGGACTAGCGGGTCAAAGGAGTACAATGAGCAGTTCTTC. Translating gives CAISDGTSGSKEYNEQFF.

V gene TRBV28 combines with J gene TRBJ1-5; unclear D gene. The CDR3 consists of 15 residues. Per the germline V gene, CDR1 is MDHEN and CDR2 is SYDVKM. V was clipped by 6 bases and J by 0 bases, with 12 bases between them. The CDR3 is CASSRGEYSNQPQHF. The CDR3 DNA sequence: TGTGCCAGCAGCCGCGGGGAGTATAGCAATCAGCCCCAGCATTTT. Combining the CDR3 with reference TRBV28 and TRBJ1-5 gives the whole variable domain DVKVTQSSRYLVKRTGEKVFLECVQDMDHENMFWYRQDPGLGLRLIYFSYDVKMKEKGDIPEGYSVSREKKERFSLILESASTNQTSMYLCASSRGEYSNQPQHFGDGTRLSIL.

The gene calls are TRBV6-5 and TRBJ2-7; D tentatively reads TRBD1 or TRBD2 (5 bases each). With 2 bases removed from V and 2 bases from J, the gap between germline ends came to 13 bases. The CDR3 sequence is 15 residues long. Germline loops: CDR1 MNHEY, CDR2 SVGAGI. The CDR3 nucleotides are TGTGCCAGCAGTTACCTGGGTGGGGGACCCTACGAGCAGTACTTC. As protein: CASSYLGGGPYEQYF.